Presented here are 27 T cell receptor beta chains from one specimen sequenced in a study of vaccination and CD4 T cells after COVID-19. These receptors lack a known antigen. As to treatment: roughly ten-day PBMC culture with coronavirus spike peptide pools or control peptides (ViraFEST assay). Cultured CD4+ T cell DNA underwent sequencing with the Oncomine TCR Beta short-read assay. TCRdb called the PCR reads again in MiXCR, with one record for every CDR3 protein. The sample lists about 16,000 distinct CDR3 sequences, about half occurring once. The sample here was cultured CD4+ T cells from blood, taken after SARS-CoV-2 vaccination. The origin of the receptors is a human donor with COVID-19.

V gene TRBV5-8 combines with J gene TRBJ2-3; 7 bases are shared with TRBD2. Germline V lookup: CDR1 SGHTS, CDR2 YDEGEE. The junction had 2 bases not matched to a gene; V was cut back by 0 bases and J by 1 base. The CDR3 length is 15 residues. The CDR3 protein is CASSLVAGGTDTQYF. Written as DNA, the CDR3 is TGTGCCAGCAGCTTGGTTGCGGGGGGCACAGATACGCAGTATTTT.

The chain recombines TRBV28 with TRBJ1-1; perhaps TRBD1 as D (5 bases). Trimming stripped 8 bases from V and 1 base from J, with 8 bases between. This CDR3 spans 12 amino acids. CDR1 and CDR2 (germline): MDHEN, SYDVKM. CDR3 loop: CASGTGNTEAFF. CDR3 nucleotides: TGTGCCAGCGGGACGGGGAACACTGAAGCTTTCTTT.

V and J are TRBV7-3 and TRBJ1-1; TRBD1 is a possible D gene (5 bases). The CDR3 is 13 amino acids. Germline CDR1 and CDR2: SGHTA and FQGTGA. The ends were cut back, 5 bases at V and 4 bases at J, with 11 bases in the middle. The DNA of the CDR3 is TGTGCCAGCAGCCCCCCAGGGAGCACTGAAGCTTTCTTT. Its protein is CASSPPGSTEAFF.

Only a few counts were recorded for this clonotype. The chain is built from TRBV27 and TRBJ1-4; D is ambiguous. Per the germline V gene, CDR1 is MNHEY and CDR2 is SMNVEV (reference sequence). The V end was cut by 4 bases, the J end by 5 bases, with 11 bases between. The CDR3 covers 14 residues. The CDR3 DNA is TGTGCCAGCAGTTATGAGATCCGAAATGAAAAACTGTTTTTT. It specifies CASSYEIRNEKLFF.

This chain connects TRBV6-1 to TRBJ2-5, with D possibly matching TRBD1 (6 bases). The CDR3 runs 15 residues. V lost 7 bases and J lost 3, with 18 bases in between. Germline lookup yields CDR1 MNHNS and CDR2 SASEGT. CDR3 loop: CASIRIGTTKETQYF. CDR3 DNA sequence: TGTGCCAGCATTCGAATAGGGACAACCAAAGAGACCCAGTACTTC.

In this sample, this clonotype turned up once. The chain couples TRBV14 to TRBJ1-2, with a tentative D call TRBD1 (6 bases). Germline CDR1 reads SGHDN; CDR2 reads FVKESK. The CDR3 spans 16 residues. The V gene lost 4 bases and the J gene lost 4 bases, with 19 bases spanning the gap. DNA for the CDR3: TGTGCCAGCAGCCCGAGCGCGGGGGGCGCATTCTATGGCTACACCTTC. It translates to CASSPSAGGAFYGYTF.

This chain joins TRBV6-1 and TRBJ2-7, with a tentative D call TRBD1 (5 bases). The V gene lost 7 bases and the J gene lost 5 bases, with 15 bases spanning the gap. The CDR3 runs to 13 residues. Germline V CDR1 and CDR2: MNHNS, SASEGT. CDR3 DNA sequence: TGTGCCAGCACCGAATGGGTAGGGGACGAGCAGTACTTC. Translation: CASTEWVGDEQYF.

This clonotype was picked up a small number of times. The CDR3 sequence: CASSNADSQSGGYTF. CDR3 in DNA: TGTGCCAGCAGCAACGCAGACAGTCAATCGGGGGGCTACACCTTC. V and J are TRBV27 and TRBJ1-2, with D perhaps TRBD1 (5 bases). V lost 6 bases and J lost 8, with 22 bases in between. There are 15 residues in the CDR3. Germline CDR1 is MNHEY and CDR2 is SMNVEV (reference sequence).

This clonotype was recorded a few times. The chain combines TRBV7-3 with TRBJ2-1; D gene ambiguous. The germline V gene has CDR1 SGHTA and CDR2 FQGTGA. CDR3 size: 15 residues. Trimming took 4 bases from V and 4 from J, leaving 14 bases between them. This CDR3 is CASSSGRVLYNEQFF. CDR3 nucleotide sequence: TGTGCCAGCAGCTCTGGACGGGTTCTATACAATGAGCAGTTCTTC.

In its sample, this clonotype was seen a few times. The V call is TRBV7-2, the J call TRBJ1-2; 9 bases agree with TRBD1. Germline CDR1 SGHTA, CDR2 FQGNSA. This CDR3 comprises 14 residues. Trimming removed 5 bases from V and 6 bases from J; junction bases left unmatched: 7. CDR3 loop: CASSPAGTGNGYTF. Written as DNA, the CDR3 is TGTGCCAGCAGCCCCGCCGGGACAGGGAATGGCTACACCTTC.

The chain uses TRBV10-3 and TRBJ2-3, with D hard to call. From germline, CDR1 is ENHRY and CDR2 SYGVKD. V was cut by 5 bases and J by 0 bases, with 12 bases left in between. The CDR3 runs 15 residues. The CDR3: CAISTGPTSTDTQYF. The DNA for the CDR3 is TGTGCCATCAGTACCGGCCCAACTAGCACAGATACGCAGTATTTT.

The rearrangement uses TRBV10-2 and TRBJ1-1, with D maybe TRBD1 (5 bases). V was cut by 0 bases and J by 3 bases, with 11 bases left in between. In germline, CDR1 is WSHSY, CDR2 SAAADI. The CDR3 sequence is 15 residues long. In DNA, the CDR3 is TGCGCCAGCAGTGAGTCCCAGGGAGGGTACACTGAAGCTTTCTTT. This sequence encodes CASSESQGGYTEAFF.

The chain combines TRBV27 with TRBJ2-5, with D perhaps matching TRBD2 (6 bases). This CDR3 is built from 13 residues. With 0 bases removed from V and 6 bases from J, the gap between germline ends came to 8 bases. Germline CDR1 reads MNHEY; CDR2 reads SMNVEV (reference sequence). CDR3 in amino acids: CASSLSRGKTQYF. In nucleotides, the CDR3 is TGTGCCAGCAGTTTATCCCGCGGGAAGACCCAGTACTTC.

In its sample, this clonotype was seen a few times. The gene calls are TRBV20-1 and TRBJ1-4, with unresolved D. This CDR3 spans 11 amino acids. Germline V lookup: CDR1 DFQATT, CDR2 SNEGSKA (reference sequence). The V and J ends lost 1 base and 4 bases respectively, with 1 base between them. Here the CDR3 reads CSARVNEKLFF. CDR3 in DNA: TGCAGTGCTAGAGTTAATGAAAAACTGTTTTTT.

This chain links TRBV20-1 with TRBJ2-5; a weak D match, TRBD1 (5 bases). The CDR3 runs to 13 residues. The V and J ends lost 6 bases and 1 base respectively, with 12 bases between them. Germline CDR1 reads DFQATT; CDR2 reads SNEGSKA (reference sequence). The CDR3 sequence: CSAAGFAQETQYF. In DNA, the CDR3 is TGCAGTGCAGCAGGGTTTGCCCAAGAGACCCAGTACTTC.

V usage is TRBV20-1 and J usage is TRBJ1-2, with D perhaps TRBD1 (5 bases). CDR1 is DFQATT and CDR2 is SNEGSKA in the germline V gene (reference sequence). The CDR3 extends over 13 amino acids. Deletions cut 0 bases from V and 4 bases from J, with 9 bases between. The CDR3 DNA reads TGCAGTGCTAGAGAAAGACAGCTCTATGGCTACACCTTC. Translated, it gives CSARERQLYGYTF.

This clonotype occurred a few times. This chain uses TRBV6-1 with TRBJ2-7; possibly TRBD2 for D (5 bases). Trimming stripped 7 bases from V and 6 bases from J, with 19 bases between. The germline CDR1 and CDR2 sequences are MNHNS and SASEGT. The CDR3 is 14 residues long. For the CDR3, the DNA is TGTGCCAGCACCGAGGTACCGGGGTCCCGCGAGCAGTACTTC. This encodes CASTEVPGSREQYF.

The J gene is TRBJ1-2, the V gene TRBV5-1, with D hard to call. This CDR3 region has 14 residues. Per germline, CDR1 SGHRS and CDR2 YFSETQ. The ends were cut back, 0 bases at V and 4 bases at J, with 10 bases in the middle. Here the CDR3 reads CASSLGENGYGYTF. The CDR3 DNA reads as TGCGCCAGCAGCTTGGGCGAAAACGGCTATGGCTACACCTTC.

This clonotype occurred a few times. The CDR3 sequence: CASSWTGQSSGNTIYF. The CDR3, as DNA: TGTGCCAGCAGCTGGACAGGGCAGAGCTCTGGAAACACCATATATTTT. The chain recombines TRBV6-1 with TRBJ1-3; 8 bases align to TRBD1. CDR3 size: 16 residues. J gave up 0 bases and V 6 bases, and 7 bases lay outside the gene matches. Germline V gene data show CDR1 as MNHNS and CDR2 as SASEGT.

This clonotype has just a few counts. The V call is TRBV5-1, the J call TRBJ1-2, with a possible D match to TRBD1 (5 bases). The CDR3 length is 13 residues. Germline V lookup: CDR1 SGHRS, CDR2 YFSETQ. The V end was cut by 0 bases, the J end by 7 bases, with 10 bases between. The CDR3 spells CASSLGGGAGYTF. The CDR3 DNA is TGCGCCAGCAGCTTGGGCGGCGGGGCTGGCTACACCTTC.

V gene TRBV29-1 combines with J gene TRBJ1-2; 9 bases agree with TRBD1. Germline V gene lookup returns CDR1 SQVTM and CDR2 ANQGSEA. V gave up 1 base and J gave up 6 bases; unmatched junction bases: 9. This CDR3 spans 15 amino acids. The CDR3 reads CSVEVNRGRSDGYTF. The CDR3 nucleotides read TGCAGCGTTGAAGTGAACAGGGGGCGTTCAGATGGCTACACCTTC.

This clonotype was observed a handful of times. V and J are TRBV11-3 and TRBJ1-1; TRBD1 is a possible D gene (6 bases). V dropped 6 bases and J dropped 8 bases, with 16 bases sitting between them. This CDR3 is built from 13 residues. The germline gives CDR1 SGHNT, CDR2 YENEEA. The CDR3 nucleotides read TGTGCCAGCAGTTTTACAGGGTACGGCGAAGCTTTCTTT. Translated: CASSFTGYGEAFF.

This clonotype was observed a few times. The V call is TRBV21-1, the J call TRBJ1-2; TRBD1, the D gene given by the table, was not confirmed from the DNA. TRBV21-1 is annotated as a pseudogene. The CDR3 consists of 15 residues. The CDR3 nucleotides read TGTGCCAGCAGCCCCCTAGGGTATCTGAGCTATGGCTACACCTTC. It specifies CASSPLGYLSYGYTF.

In this sample, this clonotype turned up a few times. The J gene is TRBJ2-2, the V gene TRBV7-3; TRBD2 is a possible D gene (5 bases). CDR1 is SGHTA and CDR2 is FQGTGA in the germline V gene. The CDR3 runs to 16 residues. V lost 0 bases, J lost 0 bases, and 8 bases lay in between. The CDR3 DNA reads as TGTGCCAGCAGCTTAACTCGGGGTCCGAACACCGGGGAGCTGTTTTTT. This sequence encodes CASSLTRGPNTGELFF.

This clonotype was detected a few times. V and J are TRBV2 and TRBJ1-2, with D perhaps matching TRBD1 (6 bases). Trimming removed 6 bases at V and 2 bases at J, with 10 bases between. This CDR3 region has 13 residues. Germline V gives CDR1 SNHLY, CDR2 FYNNEI. CDR3 bases: TGTGCCAGCAGCCCGGACAGCAACTATGGCTACACCTTC. Translation: CASSPDSNYGYTF.

The V call is TRBV11-2, the J call TRBJ1-6; 7 bases match TRBD1. Germline values: CDR1 SGHAT, CDR2 FQNNGV. The CDR3 length is 17 residues. J was trimmed by 10 bases and V by 5 bases; bases with no gene match: 17. The CDR3 DNA reads TGTGCCAGCAGCCCTATCGACAGGGTTTCTTGGGGGTCACCCCTCCACTTT. Translated: CASSPIDRVSWGSPLHF.

This clonotype was counted only a few times. This chain joins TRBV6-1 and TRBJ1-5; 9 bases line up with TRBD1. Germline V lookup: CDR1 MNHNS, CDR2 SASEGT. CDR3 size: 14 residues. J gave up 4 bases and V 7 bases, and 5 bases lay outside the gene matches. The CDR3 DNA is TGTGCCAGCAAACCGACAGGGGGAAATCAGCCCCAGCATTTT. Translated: CASKPTGGNQPQHF.